The 14 T cell receptor beta chains below were found in one sample sequenced in a study of blood T cell repertoires in COVID-19. The table came from immunoSEQ multiplex PCR; TCRdb's copy has only in-frame clones and leaves some out. The sample holds about 260,000 clones, 85% to 90% seen once. Sample: peripheral blood. These receptors all come from a human donor in a cohort sampled during active COVID-19.

The V and J genes are TRBV12-5 and TRBJ1-5; D not resolved. The V end lost 2 bases, the J end lost 4 bases, and 12 bases lay between the germline ends. This CDR3 has 15 residues. The germline V gene has CDR1 LGHNT and CDR2 FRNRAP. CDR3 DNA sequence: TGTGCTAGTGGTTTGTATCCCGGCAGGAATCAGCCCCAGCATTTT. Translated, it gives CASGLYPGRNQPQHF.

This clone showed up just once. This chain joins TRBV6-5 and TRBJ2-6; maybe TRBD2 (5 bases). V dropped 7 bases and J dropped 13 bases, with 17 bases sitting between them. Germline CDR1 and CDR2: MNHEY and SVGAGI. The CDR3 totals 13 residues. CDR3 sequence reads: CASISVPQRVLTF. In DNA, the CDR3 is TGTGCCAGCATTAGCGTCCCCCAAAGAGTCCTGACTTTC.

J is TRBJ2-6 and V is TRBV11-2; D possibly corresponds to TRBD2 (6 bases). Trimming cost V 5 bases and J 1 base, with 18 bases left between them. This CDR3 is built from 18 residues. Germline V lookup: CDR1 SGHAT, CDR2 FQNNGV. The CDR3 DNA sequence: TGTGCCAGCAGCCAAGCGGGTCTGTCTCTATCTGGGGCCAACGTCCTGACTTTC. It translates to CASSQAGLSLSGANVLTF.

The chain is built from TRBV9 and TRBJ1-4; 7 bases line up with TRBD1. This CDR3 is built from 15 residues. V was clipped by 3 bases and J by 4 bases; unmatched bases: 6. Germline-derived CDR1 and CDR2 are SGDLS and YYNGEE. This CDR3 reads CASSAGQTLNEKLFF. CDR3 DNA sequence: TGTGCCAGCAGCGCGGGACAGACACTTAATGAAAAACTGTTTTTT.

The chain recombines TRBV3-1 (or the pseudogene TRBV3-2) with TRBJ2-1; 7 bases agree with TRBD2. CDR1 is LGHDT and CDR2 is YNNKEL in the germline V gene (reference sequence). With V trimmed by 5 bases and J by 5 bases, 6 bases remained unmatched. The CDR3 extends over 14 amino acids. The CDR3 reads CASSSWTSNNEQFF. The CDR3 region has the DNA TGTGCCAGCAGCTCCTGGACTAGTAACAATGAGCAGTTCTTC.

This clone was observed a single time. This chain connects TRBV19 to TRBJ2-1; possible D gene TRBD2, 5 bases. The CDR3 has 15 residues. The germline V gene encodes CDR1 LNHDA and CDR2 SQIVND (reference sequence). Trimming shortened V by 2 bases and J by 5 bases, and 13 bases separated the two germline ends. CDR3 in DNA: TGTGCCAGTAGTATACGGGCTAGCATTAACAATGAGCAGTTCTTC. Translated, it gives CASSIRASINNEQFF.

This chain uses TRBV11-3 with TRBJ2-2; 7 bases are a match to TRBD2. Trimming removed 4 bases from V and 5 bases from J; junction bases left unmatched: 1. There are 13 residues in the CDR3. Germline loops: CDR1 SGHNT, CDR2 YENEEA. CDR3 residues: CASSSAGTGELFF. CDR3 in DNA: TGTGCCAGCAGCTCAGCGGGAACCGGGGAGCTGTTTTTT.

The chain joins TRBV19 to TRBJ1-2; the match to TRBD1 covers 9 bases. J gave up 5 bases and V 6 bases, and 7 bases lay outside the gene matches. This CDR3 spans 14 amino acids. Germline V gene lookup returns CDR1 LNHDA and CDR2 SQIVND (reference sequence). CDR3 nucleotides: TGTGCCAGTAGCACCACAGGGGGCGCGTATGGCTACACCTTC. Its translation: CASSTTGGAYGYTF.

The rearrangement joins TRBV6-2 or TRBV6-3 to TRBJ2-5, with TRBD2 matching over 7 bases. V was clipped by 0 bases and J by 4 bases; unmatched bases: 8. The germline gives CDR1 MNHEY, CDR2 SVGEGT. The CDR3 length is 16 residues. The chain's CDR3 is CASSYSGGIIGETQYF. Written as DNA, the CDR3 is TGTGCCAGCAGTTACTCGGGAGGGATTATTGGAGAGACCCAGTACTTC.

The chain couples TRBV3-1 (or the pseudogene TRBV3-2) to TRBJ2-2; D may be TRBD2 (5 bases). Germline lookup yields CDR1 LGHDT and CDR2 YNNKEL (reference sequence). V was shortened by 4 bases and J by 8 bases, with 11 bases between the two germline ends. This CDR3 has 13 amino acids. CDR3 loop: CASSRTSSGELFF. Written as DNA, the CDR3 is TGTGCCAGCAGCCGCACTAGTTCTGGGGAGCTGTTTTTT.

This chain uses TRBV6-5 with TRBJ1-2; TRBD1 matches at 10 bases. Germline V lookup: CDR1 MNHEY, CDR2 SVGAGI. V lost 0 bases to trimming and J lost 7 bases; unmatched junction nucleotides: 5. The length of the CDR3 is 15 residues. CDR3 coding DNA: TGTGCCAGCAGTTACTCGAGACAGGGGGCAGTTGGCTACACCTTC. This sequence encodes CASSYSRQGAVGYTF.

The chain combines TRBV25-1 with TRBJ1-1, with D possibly matching TRBD1 (6 bases). The CDR3 sequence is 14 residues long. Trimming removed 2 bases from V and 4 bases from J, with 11 bases in between. Germline V gene lookup returns CDR1 MGHDK and CDR2 SYGVNS. The CDR3 here is CASSEIQGTTEAFF. The CDR3, as DNA: TGTGCCAGCAGTGAAATACAGGGAACCACTGAAGCTTTCTTT.

This sequence joins TRBV6-1 and TRBJ1-5; no firm D call. V shed 0 bases and J shed 6 bases, with 12 bases lying between them. The CDR3 has 15 amino acids. In germline, CDR1 is MNHNS, CDR2 SASEGT. In nucleotides, the CDR3 is TGTGCCAGCAGTGAAGCGCGTAGCATCCCTCAGCCCCAGCATTTT. This translates into CASSEARSIPQPQHF.

The CDR3 coding sequence is TGTGCCAGCAGCAAAGCATCGGGAGCCGAGCAGTACTTC. Its translation is CASSKASGAEQYF. The chain combines TRBV21-1 with TRBJ2-7; TRBD2 is the table's D call, not checked against the DNA. TRBV21-1 is reported as a pseudogene. The CDR3 consists of 13 residues.